The clone carrying this T cell receptor (beta chain) was found many times. Germline CDR1 and CDR2: KGHSH and LQKENI. The CDR3 has 14 amino acids. The junction had 5 bases not matched to a gene; V was cut back by 8 bases and J by 3 bases. This entry is derived from a study of patients and donors after allogeneic stem cell transplantation. TCRdb recomputed calls from the RT-PCR reads with MiXCR, one row per CDR3 protein. Of 70,000 to 95,000 distinct CDR3 sequences in the sample, around 5% were seen once. V is TRBV18 and J is TRBJ1-1, with 11 bases lining up with TRBD1. The sample taken for sequencing was blood, either unsorted or a sorted T cell fraction (not recorded which). The TCR sequence derives from a human donor who was either an allogeneic HSCT recipient or a stem cell or donor lymphocyte infusion donor (not recorded which). It is not recorded whose cells these are; they may come from a transplant donor. CDR3 protein: CASKRDRGDTEAFF. The CDR3 nucleotides read TGTGCCAGCAAAAGGGACAGGGGGGACACTGAAGCTTTCTTT.